This is a list of T cell receptor beta chains from one sample in a study of human T cells and chemical hapten exposure. TCRdb passed the RACE reads through MiXCR, listing each CDR3 protein once. The sample shows 370,000 or so distinct CDR3 sequences, approximately 5.1% of them seen only once. Sequencing used whole blood, obtained in connection with sensitization to the hapten diphenylcyclopropenone (DPC). The receptor set was obtained from a woman between 50 and 59 years old with alopecia areata. Some clones in this sample may be carry-over from other donors' samples. Both conserved end residues are part of each CDR3. Each record gives: V gene, J gene, clone size, D gene, CDR3 DNA, CDR3 protein. D genes are given only for firm matches. The size entry is marked missing in some rows and otherwise reads once, few, many or a size class.

v_gene: TRBV5-1
j_gene: TRBJ1-1
abundance: many
d_gene: TRBD1
CDR3nt: TGCGCCAGCAGCCATGACAGGGTCGGAGTGAACACTGAAGCTTTCTTT
CDR3aa: CASSHDRVGVNTEAFF

v_gene: TRBV18
j_gene: TRBJ1-5
abundance: -
d_gene: TRBD1
CDR3nt: TGTGCCAGCTCACCCCCGGGACAGGGGCTCAGCAATCAGCCCCAGCATTTT
CDR3aa: CASSPPGQGLSNQPQHF

v_gene: TRBV3-1
j_gene: TRBJ1-1
abundance: few
d_gene: TRBD1
CDR3nt: TGTGCCAGCAGGCTCACAGGGGGCGGAGGAGTGAACACTGAAGCTTTCTTT
CDR3aa: CASRLTGGGGVNTEAFF

v_gene: TRBV19
j_gene: TRBJ2-7
abundance: -
d_gene: -
CDR3nt: TGTGCCAGTCCCCCGCAGACAGTTACCCCCTACGAGCAGTACTTC
CDR3aa: CASPPQTVTPYEQYF

v_gene: TRBV21-1
j_gene: TRBJ1-6
abundance: many
d_gene: -
CDR3nt: TGTGCCAGCATCACTCTCGAGGGGGCCGCTAATTCACCCCTCCACTTT
CDR3aa: CASITLEGAANSPLHF

v_gene: TRBV5-5
j_gene: TRBJ2-3
abundance: -
d_gene: -
CDR3nt: TGTGCCAGCAGCTTGGCCGAGAGGTGGCTGTATTTT
CDR3aa: CASSLAERWLYF

v_gene: TRBV11-2
j_gene: TRBJ2-5
abundance: many
d_gene: -
CDR3nt: TGTGCCAGCAGCTTAGGTCCCGAGCCGTACTTC
CDR3aa: CASSLGPEPYF

v_gene: TRBV4-2
j_gene: TRBJ2-2
abundance: few
d_gene: TRBD1
CDR3nt: TGTGCCAGCAGCCAACCCCCGGACAGGGACGGAAACACCGGGGAGCTGTTTTTT
CDR3aa: CASSQPPDRDGNTGELFF

v_gene: TRBV11-2
j_gene: TRBJ2-2
abundance: many
d_gene: TRBD2
CDR3nt: TGTGCCAGCAGCTTAGCGCCTAGCGGACCTTGGAACACCGGGGAGCTGTTTTTT
CDR3aa: CASSLAPSGPWNTGELFF

v_gene: TRBV6-5
j_gene: TRBJ2-3
abundance: many
d_gene: -
CDR3nt: TGTGCCAGCAGTTACTCGATTGGCACGGTAGATACGCAGTATTTT
CDR3aa: CASSYSIGTVDTQYF

v_gene: TRBV29-1
j_gene: TRBJ2-1
abundance: many
d_gene: TRBD2
CDR3nt: TGCAGCGGAGGGTCGAAGCGGGGGAACAATGAGCAGTTCTTC
CDR3aa: CSGGSKRGNNEQFF

v_gene: TRBV9
j_gene: TRBJ2-7
abundance: many
d_gene: -
CDR3nt: TGTGCCAGCAGCGTAGAACCGGGGCTCTCCTACGAGCAGTACTTC
CDR3aa: CASSVEPGLSYEQYF

v_gene: TRBV20-1
j_gene: TRBJ2-7
abundance: few
d_gene: -
CDR3nt: TGCAGTGCTAGAGGCTCCGGCCTTACCTACGAGCAGTACTTC
CDR3aa: CSARGSGLTYEQYF

v_gene: TRBV12-3/TRBV12-4
j_gene: TRBJ1-1
abundance: many
d_gene: -
CDR3nt: TGTGCCAGCAGTGCCAGGATTCAGGCCACTGAAGCTTTCTTT
CDR3aa: CASSARIQATEAFF

v_gene: TRBV20-1
j_gene: TRBJ1-1
abundance: many
d_gene: -
CDR3nt: TGCAGTGTAGGCCAAGTGAACACTGAAGCTTTCTTT
CDR3aa: CSVGQVNTEAFF

v_gene: TRBV6-2/TRBV6-3
j_gene: TRBJ1-5
abundance: many
d_gene: TRBD1
CDR3nt: TGTGCCAGCACCACACGGGACAGTGAGAATAGCAATCAGCCCCAGCATTTT
CDR3aa: CASTTRDSENSNQPQHF

v_gene: TRBV6-6
j_gene: TRBJ1-5
abundance: -
d_gene: -
CDR3nt: TGTGCCAGCACCCCTGGGGCAGGGTTCGATCAGCCCCAGCATTTT
CDR3aa: CASTPGAGFDQPQHF

v_gene: TRBV5-1
j_gene: TRBJ1-5
abundance: many
d_gene: TRBD1
CDR3nt: TGCGCCAGCAGCTTTGGGACAGGACACAATCAGCCCCAGCATTTT
CDR3aa: CASSFGTGHNQPQHF

v_gene: TRBV15
j_gene: TRBJ1-5
abundance: -
d_gene: -
CDR3nt: TGTGCCACCAGCAGAGTCGAGATCTATCAGCCCCAGCATTTT
CDR3aa: CATSRVEIYQPQHF

v_gene: TRBV10-3
j_gene: TRBJ2-3
abundance: many
d_gene: -
CDR3nt: TGTGCCATCAGTGCCCCCGGGGGCGACACAGATACGCAGTATTTT
CDR3aa: CAISAPGGDTDTQYF

v_gene: TRBV7-6
j_gene: TRBJ2-7
abundance: many
d_gene: -
CDR3nt: TGTGCCAGCAGCTTAGAAGGACCCGCCTACGAGCAGTACTTC
CDR3aa: CASSLEGPAYEQYF

v_gene: TRBV27
j_gene: TRBJ2-1
abundance: few
d_gene: TRBD1
CDR3nt: TGTGCCAGCAGTCCGCTCTCCCCGACAGGGGGCTCCTACAATGAGCAGTTCTTC
CDR3aa: CASSPLSPTGGSYNEQFF

v_gene: TRBV14
j_gene: TRBJ1-6
abundance: many
d_gene: -
CDR3nt: TGTGCCAGCAGCCAAGCCTTATATTCACCCCTCCACTTT
CDR3aa: CASSQALYSPLHF

v_gene: TRBV7-2
j_gene: TRBJ1-3
abundance: many
d_gene: TRBD1
CDR3nt: TGTGCCAGCACAGGGGGTCCTGGAAACACCATATATTTT
CDR3aa: CASTGGPGNTIYF

v_gene: TRBV7-9
j_gene: TRBJ1-1
abundance: many
d_gene: -
CDR3nt: TGTGCCAGCAGCTCCCGGGACCTGAACACTGAAGCTTTCTTT
CDR3aa: CASSSRDLNTEAFF

v_gene: TRBV27
j_gene: TRBJ1-5
abundance: -
d_gene: TRBD1
CDR3nt: TGTGCCAGCAGTTGGACAGGGGCGATAAATCAGCCCCAGCATTTT
CDR3aa: CASSWTGAINQPQHF

v_gene: TRBV12-3/TRBV12-4
j_gene: TRBJ2-1
abundance: -
d_gene: -
CDR3nt: TGTGCCAGCAGTGGCGGGACAGTGACTAGCGTGGTTGAGCAGTTCTTC
CDR3aa: CASSGGTVTSVVEQFF

v_gene: TRBV30
j_gene: TRBJ2-7
abundance: -
d_gene: TRBD1
CDR3nt: TGTGCCTGGAGTATACTCGGGACAGGTACCTACGAGCAGTACTTC
CDR3aa: CAWSILGTGTYEQYF

v_gene: TRBV27
j_gene: TRBJ1-2
abundance: many
d_gene: TRBD1
CDR3nt: TGTGCCAGCAGTACCCTAGGGACAGGTTTCTATGGCTACACCTTC
CDR3aa: CASSTLGTGFYGYTF

v_gene: TRBV2
j_gene: TRBJ2-1
abundance: -
d_gene: -
CDR3nt: TGTGCCAGCAGTGAAGGCAGGGACAATGAGCAGTTCTTC
CDR3aa: CASSEGRDNEQFF

v_gene: TRBV5-4
j_gene: TRBJ1-3
abundance: once
d_gene: TRBD1
CDR3nt: TGTGCCAGCAGCAAGACAGGGGGCGCGCAAGGAAACACCATATATTTT
CDR3aa: CASSKTGGAQGNTIYF

v_gene: TRBV5-6
j_gene: TRBJ2-7
abundance: few
d_gene: TRBD2
CDR3nt: TGTGCCAGCAGCTTGAGACTAGCGGTCTACGAGCAGTACTTC
CDR3aa: CASSLRLAVYEQYF

v_gene: TRBV11-2
j_gene: TRBJ2-1
abundance: many
d_gene: -
CDR3nt: TGTGCCAGCAGCCCCCTTGGGGTCGGGGGCTACAATGAGCAGTTCTTC
CDR3aa: CASSPLGVGGYNEQFF

v_gene: TRBV28
j_gene: TRBJ2-1
abundance: many
d_gene: -
CDR3nt: TGTGCCAGCAGAGGACAGGGACTAAACAATGAGCAGTTCTTC
CDR3aa: CASRGQGLNNEQFF

v_gene: TRBV29-1
j_gene: TRBJ1-1
abundance: -
d_gene: -
CDR3nt: TGCAGCGTTTACGACAGCTTGAACACTGAAGCTTTCTTT
CDR3aa: CSVYDSLNTEAFF

v_gene: TRBV9
j_gene: TRBJ1-6
abundance: many
d_gene: TRBD1
CDR3nt: TGTGCCAGCAGCACCGGGACAGGGAGGAATTCACCCCTCCACTTT
CDR3aa: CASSTGTGRNSPLHF

v_gene: TRBV12-3/TRBV12-4
j_gene: TRBJ2-3
abundance: many
d_gene: TRBD2
CDR3nt: TGTGCCAGCAGTCCTTCCGGACTAGCGGCCCACCGAGATACGCAGTATTTT
CDR3aa: CASSPSGLAAHRDTQYF

v_gene: TRBV4-3
j_gene: TRBJ2-3
abundance: -
d_gene: TRBD1
CDR3nt: TGCGCCAGCAGCCAAGATCGGGACAGGGGATGGGATACGCAGTATTTT
CDR3aa: CASSQDRDRGWDTQYF

v_gene: TRBV29-1
j_gene: TRBJ2-3
abundance: -
d_gene: TRBD1
CDR3nt: TGCAGCGTCTATACAGGGGGAGCGGGAGATACGCAGTATTTT
CDR3aa: CSVYTGGAGDTQYF